This TCR beta chain comes out of a study of shared clonotypes between healthy human individuals. Adult donors, all healthy and HIV-negative, had no recent acute infections or vaccinations. Naive CD4+ cells were CD45RA-selected; the remaining cells were memory. CDR1 is SGHTA and CDR2 is FQGNSA in the germline V gene. The junction had 6 bases not matched to a gene; V was cut back by 5 bases and J by 4 bases. The CDR3 loop spans 15 amino acids. Here immunoSEQ multiplex PCR was the method, and the copy in TCRdb shows in-frame clones only, minus some. This sample carries a few million clones, over 85% of them seen once, and the ten largest clones take around 0.14%.

Sequenced sample: naive CD4+ T cells sorted from blood. Subset meaning: CD45RA+ positively selected. The V and J genes are TRBV7-2 and TRBJ2-2, with TRBD1 identical over 8 bases. This receptor was obtained from a man between 18 and 29 years old in good health. This CDR3 reads CASSHGQGLTGELFF. The CDR3 DNA reads as TGTGCCAGCAGCCATGGACAGGGACTCACCGGGGAGCTGTTTTTT.